Each of the 20 T cell receptor beta chains below was sequenced from the same sample in a study of regulatory T cells in long-lasting Graves disease. Time point here: newly diagnosed GD, antithyroid drugs for less than 3 months. PBMC-extracted RNA yielded the TCR library. In building TCR beta libraries, iRepertoire HTBI primers were used together with Arm-PCR of CDR3 regions. TCRdb processed the multiplex PCR reads anew with MiXCR; each CDR3 protein has one entry. The repertoire consists of hundreds of thousands of distinct CDR3 sequences, with around 15% occurring once and the leading ten covering 15% to 20%. Separately, the same data were catalogued under a study of T cells in Graves' hyperthyroidism and ophthalmopathy.

Here the sequenced sample was peripheral blood mononuclear cells (PBMCs), taken at new diagnosis, from a patient treated with antithyroid drugs. The receptors come from a woman under 40 with Graves disease.

This clonotype was observed many times. CDR3 coding DNA: TGCAGTGCTTCAGGGGTTGGGGATGGCTACACCTTC. Translated, it gives CSASGVGDGYTF. The chain recombines TRBV20-1 with TRBJ1-2, with a weak D call TRBD1 (6 bases). The germline gives CDR1 DFQATT, CDR2 SNEGSKA (reference sequence). V was clipped by 5 bases and J by 6 bases, with 13 bases between them. This CDR3 is built from 12 residues.

This clonotype was recorded at least ten times. The genes are TRBV30 and TRBJ1-2; 8 positions match TRBD1. V was pared by 4 bases and J by 2 bases, with 0 bases of the junction left unmatched. In germline, CDR1 is GTSNPN, CDR2 SVGIG (reference sequence). The CDR3 spans 12 residues. In DNA, the CDR3 is TGTGCCTGGACAGGGGGCAACTATGGCTACACCTTC. It is translated as CAWTGGNYGYTF.

This clonotype was seen many times. The chain has TRBV28 and TRBJ1-1; unclear D gene. Trimming pared 2 bases from V and 7 bases from J, leaving 11 bases between. CDR3 length: 13 residues. Per the germline V gene, CDR1 is MDHEN and CDR2 is SYDVKM. In DNA, the CDR3 is TGTGCCAGCAGTTTAGGAAGGGTTTTTGAAGCTTTCTTT. Its translation is CASSLGRVFEAFF.

Only one count was recorded for this clonotype. In nucleotides, the CDR3 is TGTGCCAGCACCCCGAGTTTTGAGCTCTACGAGCAGTACTTC. Encoded protein: CASTPSFELYEQYF. The V gene is TRBV28, the J gene TRBJ2-7, with D uncertain. The CDR3 runs 14 residues. CDR1 and CDR2 from the germline V gene are MDHEN and SYDVKM. V lost 7 bases and J 3 bases, leaving 16 bases between the germline ends.

This chain links TRBV20-1 with TRBJ1-5; D might be TRBD1 (6 bases). The CDR3 contains 13 residues. Germline CDR1 DFQATT, CDR2 SNEGSKA (reference sequence). V lost 4 bases to trimming and J lost 9 bases, with 16 bases between them. The chain's CDR3 is CSAKQGPMRPQHF. CDR3 bases: TGCAGTGCTAAACAGGGCCCCATGAGGCCCCAGCATTTT.

The chain uses TRBV6-2 or TRBV6-3 and TRBJ1-4; D not certain. Trimming removed 7 bases at V and 2 bases at J, with 11 bases between. Germline V gives CDR1 MNHEY, CDR2 SVGEGT. This CDR3 region has 14 residues. The CDR3 nucleotides read TGTGCCAGCAACGGCGACGGGACTAATGAAAAACTGTTTTTT. Its translation is CASNGDGTNEKLFF.

With regard to this clonotype: The likely explanation is a read error, given a far larger clone one base away. V gene TRBV28 combines with J gene TRBJ2-1, with D tentatively TRBD2 (5 bases). The CDR3 runs 16 residues. Germline V gives CDR1 MDHEN, CDR2 SYDVKM. The chain's CDR3 is CASSLRAASSYNERFF. CDR3 nucleotide sequence: TGTGCCAGCAGTTTACGTGCAGCTAGCTCCTACAATGAGCGGTTCTTC.

The rearrangement joins TRBV5-1 to TRBJ1-4; D may be TRBD1 (6 bases). Trimming cost V 4 bases and J 7 bases, with 17 bases left between them. The length of the CDR3 is 15 residues. Germline CDR1 reads SGHRS; CDR2 reads YFSETQ. CDR3 in DNA: TGCGCCAGCAGCCCGGAGGGAGGGGGAGGTGAAAAACTGTTTTTT. Its translation: CASSPEGGGGEKLFF.

The chain is built from TRBV9 and TRBJ1-1; perhaps TRBD1 as D (6 bases). V lost 4 bases to trimming and J lost 1 base, with 17 bases between them. This CDR3 spans 16 amino acids. Germline assignment: CDR1 SGDLS and CDR2 YYNGEE. The CDR3: CASSSGPQGRNTEAFF. CDR3 nucleotides: TGTGCCAGCAGCTCCGGCCCACAGGGAAGGAACACTGAAGCTTTCTTT.

In its sample, this clonotype was seen a few times. This could be a read error, since a much larger clone is one nucleotide away. The V gene is TRBV27, the J gene TRBJ2-2; the D call may be TRBD1 or TRBD2 (5 bases each). The CDR3 has 16 amino acids. The germline CDR1 and CDR2 sequences are MNHEY and SMNVEV (reference sequence). CDR3 region: CARSPTGTTNTGELFF. The CDR3 DNA sequence: TGTGCCCGCAGCCCAACCGGGACGACGAACACCGGGGAGCTGTTTTTT.

The chain employs TRBV20-1 and TRBJ1-2; 8 bases are a match to TRBD1. The V and J ends lost 6 bases and 2 bases, in that order; junction bases with no gene match: 8. CDR1 and CDR2 from the germline V gene are DFQATT and SNEGSKA (reference sequence). The CDR3 is made up of 14 amino acids. CDR3 protein: CSAPGQGANYGYTF. The CDR3 bases are TGCAGTGCACCCGGACAGGGAGCGAACTATGGCTACACCTTC.

This clonotype has only a few counts. The rearrangement joins TRBV3-1 to TRBJ2-3, with a weak D call TRBD2 (6 bases). CDR3 size: 16 residues. Germline assignment: CDR1 LGHDT and CDR2 YNNKEL (reference sequence). Trimming took off 0 bases at V and 0 bases at J, with 10 bases between the two ends. The CDR3 here is CASSQDGGGSTDTQYF. The CDR3 bases are TGTGCCAGCAGCCAAGATGGTGGAGGGAGCACAGATACGCAGTATTTT.

Regarding this clonotype: This may arise from a read error, as a much more abundant clone is one base away. This is likely a read error, given that the CDR3 carries no conserved phenylalanine or tryptophan at its end. This sequence joins TRBV6-1 and TRBJ2-5, with D perhaps matching TRBD1 (6 bases). Looked up from germline, CDR1 is MNHNS and CDR2 is SASEGT. With 7 bases removed from V and 5 bases from J, the gap between germline ends came to 14 bases. The CDR3 covers 13 residues. CDR3 amino acids: CASTRQDKETQYY. Written as DNA, the CDR3 is TGTGCCAGCACCCGACAGGACAAGGAGACCCAGTACTAC.

This clonotype occurred many times. V is TRBV6-2 or TRBV6-3 and J is TRBJ1-1, with D possibly TRBD1 on 5 matching bases. The V gene's germline CDR1 is MNHEY and CDR2 SVGEGT. CDR3 size: 17 residues. The V and J ends lost 2 bases and 2 bases respectively, with 18 bases between them. The CDR3 coding sequence is TGTGCCAGCAGTTACCCGGGGACGGGACCACCAAACACTGAAGCTTTCTTT. This gives the protein CASSYPGTGPPNTEAFF.

The chain links TRBV20-1 to TRBJ2-1; D remains unclear. Germline V gives CDR1 DFQATT, CDR2 SNEGSKA (reference sequence). V was clipped by 0 bases and J by 6 bases, with 6 bases between them. The CDR3 has 12 residues. CDR3 DNA: TGCAGTGCTAGAGAATACGGCAATGAGCAGTTCTTC. Translation gives CSAREYGNEQFF.

The chain is built from TRBV12-3 or TRBV12-4 and TRBJ2-4; 7 bases are a match to TRBD1. This CDR3 region has 14 residues. After removal of 7 bases from V and 3 bases from J, the junction contained 6 bases not matched to a gene. This chain's CDR3 is CASTGQASKNIQYF. CDR3 nucleotide sequence: TGTGCCAGCACCGGACAGGCCAGCAAAAACATTCAGTACTTC.

This clonotype appeared a few times. This rearrangement joins TRBV27 to TRBJ2-7; TRBD2 might be the D (5 bases). V was trimmed by 6 bases and J by 5 bases, leaving 17 bases between them. Germline loops: CDR1 MNHEY, CDR2 SMNVEV (reference sequence). The CDR3 loop spans 14 amino acids. The CDR3 nucleotides read TGTGCCAGCAGCCCCGGGATAGTGGGCAACGAGCAGTACTTC. It specifies CASSPGIVGNEQYF.

At least ten counts were recorded for this clonotype. The gene calls are TRBV11-2 and TRBJ1-3, with TRBD1 as a possible D gene (5 bases). Germline CDR1 and CDR2: SGHAT and FQNNGV. Deletions cut 2 bases from V and 7 bases from J, with 12 bases between. There are 14 residues in the CDR3. CDR3 in amino acids: CASSLWDLENTIYF. CDR3 in DNA: TGTGCCAGCAGCTTATGGGACCTGGAGAACACCATATATTTT. The full variable domain, its missing parts supplied by reference TRBV11-2 and TRBJ1-3, is EAGVAQSPRYKIIEKRQSVAFWCNPISGHATLYWYQQILGQGPKLLIQFQNNGVVDDSQLPKDRFSAERLKGVDSTLKIQPAKLEDSAVYLCASSLWDLENTIYFGEGSWLTVV.

This clonotype was observed at least ten times. The chain recombines TRBV12-3 or TRBV12-4 with TRBJ1-1; no definite D call. The CDR3 loop spans 14 amino acids. The V end was cut by 5 bases, the J end by 10 bases, with 20 bases between. The CDR3 here is CASSLTFYGIGAFF. Written as DNA, the CDR3 is TGTGCCAGCAGTCTTACCTTCTACGGTATCGGAGCTTTCTTT.

This clonotype was found a few times. The chain employs TRBV30 and TRBJ1-6; TRBD1 is a possible D gene (6 bases). CDR3 length: 14 amino acids. Germline V CDR1 and CDR2: GTSNPN, SVGIG (reference sequence). The ends were cut back, 5 bases at V and 7 bases at J, with 15 bases in the middle. CDR3 sequence: CAWASGARNSPLHF. Written as DNA, the CDR3 is TGTGCCTGGGCATCAGGGGCTCGGAATTCACCCCTCCACTTT.